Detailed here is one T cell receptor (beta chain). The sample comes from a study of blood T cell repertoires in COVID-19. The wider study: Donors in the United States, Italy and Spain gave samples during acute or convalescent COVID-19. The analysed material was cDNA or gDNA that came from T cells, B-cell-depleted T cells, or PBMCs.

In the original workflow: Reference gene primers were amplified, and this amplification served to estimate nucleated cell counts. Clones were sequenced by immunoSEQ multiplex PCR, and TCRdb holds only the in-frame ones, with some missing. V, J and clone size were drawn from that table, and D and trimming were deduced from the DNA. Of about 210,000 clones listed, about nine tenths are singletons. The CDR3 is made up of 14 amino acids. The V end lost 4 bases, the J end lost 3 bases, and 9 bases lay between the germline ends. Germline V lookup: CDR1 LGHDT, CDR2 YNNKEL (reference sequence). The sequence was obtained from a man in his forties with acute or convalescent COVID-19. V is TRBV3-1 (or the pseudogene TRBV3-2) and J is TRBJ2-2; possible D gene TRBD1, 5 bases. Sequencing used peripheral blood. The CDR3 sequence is CASSLGHYTGELFF. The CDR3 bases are TGTGCCAGCAGCCTCGGACACTACACCGGGGAGCTGTTTTTT.